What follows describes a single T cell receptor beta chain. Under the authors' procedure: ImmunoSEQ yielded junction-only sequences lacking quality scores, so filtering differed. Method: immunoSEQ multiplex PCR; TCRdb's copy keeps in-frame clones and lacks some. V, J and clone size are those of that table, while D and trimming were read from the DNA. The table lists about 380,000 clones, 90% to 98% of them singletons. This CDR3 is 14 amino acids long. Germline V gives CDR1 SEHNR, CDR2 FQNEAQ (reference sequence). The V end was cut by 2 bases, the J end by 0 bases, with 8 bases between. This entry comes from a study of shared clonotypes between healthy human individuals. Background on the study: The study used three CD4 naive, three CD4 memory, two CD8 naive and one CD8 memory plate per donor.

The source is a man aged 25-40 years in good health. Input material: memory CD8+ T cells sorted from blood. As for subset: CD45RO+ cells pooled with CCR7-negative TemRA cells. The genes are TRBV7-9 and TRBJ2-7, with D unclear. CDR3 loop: CASSLRPSSYEQYF. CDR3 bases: TGTGCCAGCAGCTTAAGGCCGAGCTCCTACGAGCAGTACTTC.